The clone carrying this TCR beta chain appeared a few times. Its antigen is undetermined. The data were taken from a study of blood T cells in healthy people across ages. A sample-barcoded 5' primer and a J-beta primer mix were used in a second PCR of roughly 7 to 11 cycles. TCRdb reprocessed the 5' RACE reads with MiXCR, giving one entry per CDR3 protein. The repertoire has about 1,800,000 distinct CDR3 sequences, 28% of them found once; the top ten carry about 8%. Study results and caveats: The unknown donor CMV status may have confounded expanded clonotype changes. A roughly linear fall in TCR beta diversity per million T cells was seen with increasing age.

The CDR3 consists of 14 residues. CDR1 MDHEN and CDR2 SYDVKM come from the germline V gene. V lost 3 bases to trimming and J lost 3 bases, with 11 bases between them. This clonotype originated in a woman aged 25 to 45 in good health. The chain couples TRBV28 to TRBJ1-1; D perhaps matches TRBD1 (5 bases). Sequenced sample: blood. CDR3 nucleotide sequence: TGTGCCAGCAGTTTGCGACAGACTTACACTGAAGCTTTCTTT. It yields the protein CASSLRQTYTEAFF.